Listed below are T cell receptor beta chains from one sample, sequenced in a study of identical twins. Each CDR3 protein gets one entry after TCRdb re-called the 5' RACE reads with MiXCR. Here the sample spans hundreds of thousands of distinct CDR3 sequences, about 20% being singletons. The data were also submitted as part of a second study, on T cells expressing NK-cell markers.

Sequencing was performed on PBMCs. The receptors derive from a woman aged 18-29 years in good health. Each CDR3 is given with its conserved first and last residue. Each record gives: V gene, clone size, J gene, D gene, CDR3 DNA, CDR3 protein. A D gene is named only where the DNA matches it firmly. Clone size is not always given. Where it is, it says once, few, many or a class for expanded clones.

TRBV5-1	few	TRBJ2-3	NA	TGCGCCAGCAGCTTGGAGCTCCAGGGTTCAGATACGCAGTATTTT	CASSLELQGSDTQYF
TRBV4-3	NA	TRBJ2-1	NA	TGCGCCAGCAGCCAGGCCGTTGGGCCTTCCTACAATGAGCAGTTCTTC	CASSQAVGPSYNEQFF
TRBV5-1	many	TRBJ1-4	TRBD1	TGCGCCAGCAGCAGACAACAGGGGACTAATGAAAAACTGTTTTTT	CASSRQQGTNEKLFF
TRBV10-3	few	TRBJ2-5	TRBD1	TGTGCCATCAGTCTCGAACAGGGGGCAGAGACCCAGTACTTC	CAISLEQGAETQYF
TRBV29-1	NA	TRBJ1-1	NA	TGCAGCGTCGCGGAAACTCTCGGCACTGAAGCTTTCTTT	CSVAETLGTEAFF
TRBV20-1	NA	TRBJ2-5	TRBD2	TGCAGTGCTAGCCGACTAGCGGGGGTGGGAGAGACCCAGTACTTC	CSASRLAGVGETQYF
TRBV12-3/TRBV12-4	NA	TRBJ1-1	TRBD1	TGTGCCAGCACCTCCCTGACAGGGGAAGGAGCTTTCTTT	CASTSLTGEGAFF
TRBV5-6	NA	TRBJ2-1	NA	TGTGCCAGCGATGGAAGCTCCTACAATGAGCAGTTCTTC	CASDGSSYNEQFF
TRBV6-1	few	TRBJ1-1	NA	TGTGCCAGCAGTGTTACGGCCTACACTGAAGCTTTCTTT	CASSVTAYTEAFF
TRBV7-9	NA	TRBJ2-1	TRBD2	TGTGCCAGCAGCGGATTGGGGGGGGGTATCAATGAGCAGTTCTTC	CASSGLGGGINEQFF
TRBV29-1	few	TRBJ2-5	NA	TGCAGCGTTGGGGGGGTGGAGAGTCTGCAAGAGACCCAGTACTTC	CSVGGVESLQETQYF
TRBV12-3/TRBV12-4	many	TRBJ1-4	NA	TGTGCCAGCAGCCTGGGGGCCGAAAAACTGTTTTTT	CASSLGAEKLFF
TRBV3-1	NA	TRBJ2-1	NA	TGTGCCAGCAGCCGGGGGGGGCTACTTGGCAATGAGCAGTTCTTC	CASSRGGLLGNEQFF
TRBV20-1	NA	TRBJ2-7	NA	TGCAGTGGCCGGGGAGAGGGCTACGAGCAGTACTTC	CSGRGEGYEQYF
TRBV12-3/TRBV12-4	few	TRBJ2-3	NA	TGTGCCAGCAGTCGTAGGGGCTTTCCCGTGCCAGATACGCAGTATTTT	CASSRRGFPVPDTQYF
TRBV6-1	many	TRBJ2-7	TRBD2	TGTGCCAGCAGCTCCGGACTAGCGGGTGAGCAGTACTTC	CASSSGLAGEQYF
TRBV10-3	NA	TRBJ2-7	NA	TGTGCCATCAGTGAGTCGGCAGGCTCCTACGAGCAGTACTTC	CAISESAGSYEQYF
TRBV9	NA	TRBJ1-5	TRBD1	TGTGCCAGCAGCGCCGGACAGGGGGTTAATCAGCCCCAGCATTTT	CASSAGQGVNQPQHF
TRBV7-3	NA	TRBJ2-1	NA	TGTGCCAGCAGCTTAACCCCCCAAGGGGGTAGATACAATGAGCAGTTCTTC	CASSLTPQGGRYNEQFF
TRBV21-1	NA	TRBJ2-1	NA	TGTGCCAGCAGCTTGACTAGCGGGTACGAGGGTGAGCAGTTCTTC	CASSLTSGYEGEQFF
TRBV12-3/TRBV12-4	NA	TRBJ1-5	TRBD1	TGTGCCAGCAGTCCAACCAGGGGGAATCAGCCCCAGCATTTT	CASSPTRGNQPQHF
TRBV12-3/TRBV12-4	many	TRBJ2-3	NA	TGTGCCAGCAGCCGACTAGGGACAGATACGCAGTATTTT	CASSRLGTDTQYF
TRBV10-3	NA	TRBJ2-1	NA	TGTGCCATCATAGCTGGGGGACCCTACAATGAGCAGTTCTTC	CAIIAGGPYNEQFF
TRBV29-1	few	TRBJ1-4	NA	TGCAGCGTTGAGGGGAGTAATGAAAAACTGTTTTTT	CSVEGSNEKLFF
TRBV3-1	NA	TRBJ2-1	NA	TGTGCCAGCAGCCAACTCCTTGGGGGGGAGCAGTTCTTC	CASSQLLGGEQFF
TRBV5-5	NA	TRBJ2-7	NA	TGTGCCAGCAGCTTGGCGGGGGTTTCTCCTTACGAGCAGTACTTC	CASSLAGVSPYEQYF
TRBV3-1	NA	TRBJ1-5	NA	TGTGCCAGCAGCCGCGAGGGTAGCAATCAGCCCCAGCATTTT	CASSREGSNQPQHF
TRBV12-3/TRBV12-4	many	TRBJ2-7	TRBD1	TGTGCCAGCAGTCCCCTGGACAGGGGGGCCTACGAGCAGTACTTC	CASSPLDRGAYEQYF
TRBV27	NA	TRBJ2-1	NA	TGTGCCAGCAGTTTCCTAGTCCCTCGAAAAAGCTCCTACAATGAGCAGTTCTTC	CASSFLVPRKSSYNEQFF
TRBV28	few	TRBJ2-7	TRBD1	TGTGCCAGCAGTCCCCAGGGGGCCACGGCGGTCAGATACGAGCAGTACTTC	CASSPQGATAVRYEQYF
TRBV5-1	NA	TRBJ1-2	NA	TGCGCCAGCAGCTTGATTGGCAGGCTGGACTATGGCTACACCTTC	CASSLIGRLDYGYTF
TRBV20-1	few	TRBJ2-3	TRBD1	TGCAGTGCTACGGGGACAGTATTTGCAGATACGCAGTATTTT	CSATGTVFADTQYF
TRBV18	NA	TRBJ2-7	NA	TGTGCCAGCTCACCTTACCCCCGGGGAACCCAGGGAGGTGAGCAGTACTTC	CASSPYPRGTQGGEQYF
TRBV3-1	NA	TRBJ2-7	TRBD2	TGTGCCAGCAGCCCGATGGGGACTAGCGGCTACGAGCAGTACTTC	CASSPMGTSGYEQYF
TRBV3-1	NA	TRBJ2-5	NA	TGTGCCAGCAGCCAAGAATATAGGAGGGAGACCCAGTACTTC	CASSQEYRRETQYF
TRBV20-1	few	TRBJ2-1	TRBD2	TGCAGTGCCAAAAGCGGGGGGTTGTACAATGAGCAGTTCTTC	CSAKSGGLYNEQFF
TRBV6-1	many	TRBJ2-3	NA	TGTGCCAGCAGAACACCCGGGAGTGATACGCAGTATTTT	CASRTPGSDTQYF
TRBV27	few	TRBJ2-3	TRBD2	TGTGCCAGCAGCCGATCAGCGGGGGAAGTGGCAGATACGCAGTATTTT	CASSRSAGEVADTQYF
TRBV20-1	few	TRBJ2-6	NA	TGCAGTGCCCCGGCGGACGGGGCCAACGTCCTGACTTTC	CSAPADGANVLTF
TRBV7-9	NA	TRBJ1-2	NA	TGTGCCAGCAGCTTAGGAGAGGGTTTCGATGGCTACACCTTC	CASSLGEGFDGYTF
TRBV14	NA	TRBJ2-5	TRBD1	TGTGCCAGCAGCCAAGCTAGGACAGGGATTCAAGAGACCCAGTACTTC	CASSQARTGIQETQYF
TRBV7-9	NA	TRBJ2-1	NA	TGTGCCAGCAGCGTTACAGACAATGAGCAGTTCTTC	CASSVTDNEQFF
TRBV3-1	medium-sized	TRBJ2-1	TRBD2	TGTGCCAGCAGCCAAGAGGTAGCGGGGGGGCCTGGTAGTGAGCAGTTCTTC	CASSQEVAGGPGSEQFF
TRBV7-9	few	TRBJ2-7	NA	TGTGCCAGCAACGACCCCCCATACGAGCAGTACTTC	CASNDPPYEQYF
TRBV4-2	NA	TRBJ1-6	NA	TGTGCCAGCAGCCAACATCAAATCGGGGGATATAATTCACCCCTCCACTTT	CASSQHQIGGYNSPLHF
TRBV7-2	NA	TRBJ2-7	TRBD2	TGTGCCAGCAGCTTCCAGGGTGGGGGGGTTCCTCCCTACGAGCAGTACTTC	CASSFQGGGVPPYEQYF
TRBV5-1	many	TRBJ1-4	NA	TGCGCCAGCAGCTTATTGGGGGCAGGAGCTAATGAAAAACTGTTTTTT	CASSLLGAGANEKLFF
TRBV29-1	NA	TRBJ2-7	TRBD2	TGCAGCGTCGGTCCCGGGACTAGCGCGGCCTACGAGCAGTACTTC	CSVGPGTSAAYEQYF
TRBV5-1	few	TRBJ2-7	TRBD2	TGCGCCAGCAAAAGAGAGCTAGCGGGGGACGAGCAGTACTTC	CASKRELAGDEQYF
TRBV5-1	NA	TRBJ2-1	NA	TGCGCCAGCAGCTTGGCCCAGGGTTTCCACAATGAGCAGTTCTTC	CASSLAQGFHNEQFF
TRBV7-8	NA	TRBJ2-1	NA	TGTGCCAGCAGCCCGACTAGAAGGGGTTACAATGAGCAGTTCTTC	CASSPTRRGYNEQFF
TRBV6-1	few	TRBJ1-3	NA	TGTGCCAGCAGTGTGACGGTCTCTGGAAACACCATATATTTT	CASSVTVSGNTIYF
TRBV6-1	many	TRBJ2-3	NA	TGTGCCTCTGCCTGGAACACAGATACGCAGTATTTT	CASAWNTDTQYF
TRBV15	NA	TRBJ2-2	NA	TGTGCCACCAGTAGCGGACTTAACGCCCCGGGGTCGGAGCTGTTTTTT	CATSSGLNAPGSELFF
TRBV20-1	NA	TRBJ2-3	NA	TGCGGCGGTGGGATAGGCACAGATACGCAGTATTTT	CGGGIGTDTQYF
TRBV6-6	NA	TRBJ2-3	NA	TGTGCCAGCGGGGTCCGGGATTTT	CASGVRDF
TRBV10-3	few	TRBJ2-7	NA	TGTGCCATCAGTGATACCGGGCCCCAGGGGGAGCAGTACTTC	CAISDTGPQGEQYF